This T cell receptor beta chain came from a study of T cell responses to AZD1222 COVID-19 vaccine. The sample holds a few counts of this clone. What it binds is unknown. Study results and limitations: Scientists sampled the repertoires only once the peak T cell response had passed. The study found vaccine-associated CD4 TCRs spanning spike, dominant at 160-218 and 743-854. Most donors were white British, females outnumbered males, and clonal diversity was possibly underestimated.

Germline V gene data show CDR1 as MRHNA and CDR2 as SNTAGT. V shed 2 bases and J shed 9 bases, with 11 bases lying between them. CDR3 length equals 13 residues. The protocol was immunoSEQ multiplex PCR, while the TCRdb copy is restricted to in-frame clones and leaves out a portion. The data contain 110,000 or so clones, nearly 90% of them singletons. Sequenced material: peripheral blood, taken on day 0 of MenACWY control vaccination. V and J are TRBV6-4 and TRBJ2-1, with D possibly being TRBD1 or TRBD2 (7 bases each). The clonotype originates from an adult in good health. CDR3 sequence (DNA): TGTGCCAGCAGTGACCAGGGGGAGGGTGAGCAGTTCTTC. Protein: CASSDQGEGEQFF.